This entry describes one TCR beta chain. Germline CDR1 is SGHRS and CDR2 is YFSETQ. This CDR3 is 14 amino acids long. V was trimmed by 0 bases and J by 3 bases, leaving 7 bases between them. These data originate in a study of blood T cell repertoires in COVID-19. Methods used by the authors: Amplified reference gene primers provided the basis for estimating nucleated cell counts. Using immunoSEQ multiplex PCR, the repertoire was profiled, and TCRdb retains in-frame clones only, with some absent. That table gives V, J and clone size, and the DNA gave D and trimming. The sample carries 150,000 to 200,000 clones, more than 80% recorded once.

This TCR was sampled from a woman aged 60-70 years with acute or convalescent COVID-19. This chain uses TRBV5-1 with TRBJ1-3; D ambiguous. Sequenced input: peripheral blood. The CDR3 coding sequence is TGCGCCAGCAGCTTGGCGGGGAGTGGAAACACCATATATTTT. As protein: CASSLAGSGNTIYF.